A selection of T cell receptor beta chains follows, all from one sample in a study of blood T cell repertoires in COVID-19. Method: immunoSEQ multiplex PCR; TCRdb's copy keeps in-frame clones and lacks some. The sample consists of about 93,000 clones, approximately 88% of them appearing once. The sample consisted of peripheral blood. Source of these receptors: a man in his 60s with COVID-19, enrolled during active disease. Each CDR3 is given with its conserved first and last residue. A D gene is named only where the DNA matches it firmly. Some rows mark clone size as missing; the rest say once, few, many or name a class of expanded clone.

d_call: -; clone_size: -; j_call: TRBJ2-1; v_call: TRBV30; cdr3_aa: CAWTPPGSSYNEQFF; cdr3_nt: TGTGCCTGGACCCCCCCTGGGAGCTCCTACAATGAGCAGTTCTTC
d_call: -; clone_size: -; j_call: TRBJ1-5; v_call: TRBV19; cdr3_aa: CASSSLGGPNQPQHF; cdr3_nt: TGTGCCAGTAGTTCCCTCGGGGGGCCCAATCAGCCCCAGCATTTT
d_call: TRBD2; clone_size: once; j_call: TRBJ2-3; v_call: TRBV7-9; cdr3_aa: CASSLSGRATDTQYF; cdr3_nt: TGTGCCAGCAGTTTGAGCGGGAGGGCCACAGATACGCAGTATTTT
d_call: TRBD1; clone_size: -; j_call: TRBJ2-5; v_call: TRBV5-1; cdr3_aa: CASSFSDRGGETQYF; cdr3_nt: TGCGCCAGCAGCTTTTCAGACAGGGGAGGAGAGACCCAGTACTTC
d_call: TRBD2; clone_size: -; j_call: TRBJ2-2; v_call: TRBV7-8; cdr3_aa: CAGSGSNTGELFF; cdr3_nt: TGTGCTGGTAGCGGGAGTAACACCGGGGAGCTGTTTTTT
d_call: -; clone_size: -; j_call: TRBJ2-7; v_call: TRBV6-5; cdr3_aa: CASSFRRQSYEQYF; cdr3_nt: TGTGCCAGCAGTTTCCGAAGACAGTCCTACGAGCAGTACTTC
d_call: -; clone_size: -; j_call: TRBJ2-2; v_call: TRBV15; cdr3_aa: CATSRDYGTQLLANTGELFF; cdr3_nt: TGTGCCACCAGCAGAGATTACGGAACACAGTTACTCGCGAACACCGGGGAGCTGTTTTTT
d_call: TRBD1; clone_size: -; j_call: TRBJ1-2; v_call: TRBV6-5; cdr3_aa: CASRADREANGYTF; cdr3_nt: TGTGCCAGCAGGGCGGACAGGGAGGCTAATGGCTACACCTTC
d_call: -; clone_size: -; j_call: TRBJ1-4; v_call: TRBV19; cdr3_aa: CASSPQDREKLFF; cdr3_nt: TGTGCCAGTAGCCCTCAGGACAGAGAAAAACTGTTTTTT
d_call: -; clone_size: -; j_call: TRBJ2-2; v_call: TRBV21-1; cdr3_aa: CARPGLAETGELFF; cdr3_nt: TGTGCCAGACCGGGACTAGCGGAAACCGGGGAGCTGTTTTTT
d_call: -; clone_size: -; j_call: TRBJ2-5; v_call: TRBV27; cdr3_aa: CASSSGRANVIETQYF; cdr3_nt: TGTGCCAGCAGTTCGGGCAGGGCGAATGTGATAGAGACCCAGTACTTC
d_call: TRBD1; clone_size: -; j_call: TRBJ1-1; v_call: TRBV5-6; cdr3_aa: CASSLGQGVTEAFF; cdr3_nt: TGTGCCAGCAGCTTGGGACAGGGGGTCACTGAAGCTTTCTTT
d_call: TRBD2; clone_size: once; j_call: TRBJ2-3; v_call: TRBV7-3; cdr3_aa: CASSSQTSPETDTQYF; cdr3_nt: TGTGCCAGCAGCTCACAGACTAGCCCGGAAACAGATACGCAGTATTTT
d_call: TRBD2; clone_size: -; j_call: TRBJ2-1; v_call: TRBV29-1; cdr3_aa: CSVEDGRAGGHNEQFF; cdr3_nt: TGCAGCGTTGAAGATGGCAGAGCGGGAGGGCACAATGAGCAGTTCTTC
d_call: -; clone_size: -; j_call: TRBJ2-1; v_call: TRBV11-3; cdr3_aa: CASTAGWYNEQFF; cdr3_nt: TGTGCCAGCACGGCGGGATGGTACAATGAGCAGTTCTTC
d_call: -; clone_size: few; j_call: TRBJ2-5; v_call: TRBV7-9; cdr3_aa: CASRSQETQYF; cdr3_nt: TGTGCCAGCAGGTCTCAAGAGACCCAGTACTTC
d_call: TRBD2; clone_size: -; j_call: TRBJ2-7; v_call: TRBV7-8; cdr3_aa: CASSPGGGTSIREQYF; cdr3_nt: TGTGCCAGCAGCCCCGGCGGGGGGACTTCTATAAGGGAGCAGTACTTC
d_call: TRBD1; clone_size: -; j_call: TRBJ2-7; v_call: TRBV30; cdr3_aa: CAWSTGGLTYF; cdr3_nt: TGTGCCTGGAGTACAGGGGGACTCACTTACTTC
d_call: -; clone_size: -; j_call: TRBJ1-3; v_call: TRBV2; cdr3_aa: CASRMIRGGSGNTIYF; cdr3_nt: TGTGCCAGCAGGATGATTCGGGGGGGTTCTGGAAACACCATATATTTT
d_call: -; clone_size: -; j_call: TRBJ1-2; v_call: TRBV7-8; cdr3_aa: CASSLPGDGGLSGYTF; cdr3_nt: TGTGCCAGCAGCTTACCGGGGGACGGCGGGTTGTCTGGCTACACCTTC
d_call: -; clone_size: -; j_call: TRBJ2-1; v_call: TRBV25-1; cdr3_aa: CASSAGGTEKQFF; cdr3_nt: TGTGCCAGCAGTGCCGGAGGGACCGAAAAGCAGTTCTTC
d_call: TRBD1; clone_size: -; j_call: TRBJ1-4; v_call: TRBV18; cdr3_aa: CASSPWTGDATNEKLFF; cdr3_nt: TGTGCCAGCTCACCTTGGACAGGGGACGCAACTAATGAAAAACTGTTTTTT
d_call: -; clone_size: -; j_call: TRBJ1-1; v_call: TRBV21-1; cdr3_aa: CASSKGTTNTEAFF; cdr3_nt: TGTGCCAGCAGCAAAGGGACAACGAACACTGAAGCTTTCTTT
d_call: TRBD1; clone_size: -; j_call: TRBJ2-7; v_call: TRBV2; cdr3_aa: CASSDWTGGSYEQYF; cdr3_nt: TGTGCCAGCAGTGATTGGACAGGGGGCTCCTACGAGCAGTACTTC
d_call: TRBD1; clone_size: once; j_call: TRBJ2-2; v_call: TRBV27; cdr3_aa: CASSHGQGRTGELFF; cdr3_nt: TGTGCCAGCAGCCACGGACAGGGGAGGACCGGGGAGCTGTTTTTT
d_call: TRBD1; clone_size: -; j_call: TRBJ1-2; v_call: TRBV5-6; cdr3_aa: CASGDRGGGYTF; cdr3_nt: TGTGCCAGCGGGGACAGGGGTGGAGGCTACACCTTC
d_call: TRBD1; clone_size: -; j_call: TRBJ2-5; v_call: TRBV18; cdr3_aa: CASSPDRVQETQYF; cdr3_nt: TGTGCCAGCTCACCAGACAGGGTACAAGAGACCCAGTACTTC
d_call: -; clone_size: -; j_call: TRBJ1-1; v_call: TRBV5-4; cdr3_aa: CASSFSIYDTEAFF; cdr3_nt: TGTGCCAGCAGCTTCTCCATCTACGACACTGAAGCTTTCTTT
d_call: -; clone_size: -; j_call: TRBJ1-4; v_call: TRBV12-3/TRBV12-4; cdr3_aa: CASTSLDTEKLFF; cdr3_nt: TGTGCCAGCACTTCCCTCGACACTGAAAAACTGTTTTTT
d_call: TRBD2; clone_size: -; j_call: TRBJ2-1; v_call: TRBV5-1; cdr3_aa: CASSSSPSGRRGEQFF; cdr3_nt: TGCGCCAGCAGCTCGTCCCCCAGCGGGAGACGTGGTGAGCAGTTCTTC